This TCR beta chain was recorded in a study of shared clonotypes between healthy human individuals. Across the whole study: Aged between 18 and 49, the donors were a couple of women and three men. Plates per donor: three CD4 naive, three CD4 memory, two CD8 naive, one CD8 memory.

The table came from immunoSEQ multiplex PCR; TCRdb's copy has only in-frame clones and leaves some out. The table lists about 2.1 million clones, about 93% of them singletons. The naive CD8 subset, CD45RO-negative cells positively selected for CCR7, excluded terminally differentiated effector memory CD45RA+ cells. In the case of this clone: Its antigen is unknown.

V lost 0 bases to trimming and J lost 7 bases, with 16 bases between them. This CDR3 has 15 amino acids. Germline V gives CDR1 MDHEN, CDR2 SYDVKM. Study-wide findings and caveats: Generation probabilities of non-shared clonotypes were lower (relative to those shared by all four donors).

The chain employs TRBV28 and TRBJ2-7; D remains unclear. The source of this sequence is a man younger than 35 in good health. Some clones in this sample may be carry-over from other donors' samples. Sequences were obtained from naive CD8+ T cells from PBMCs. The CDR3 protein is CASSLWYSGVAEQYF. DNA for the CDR3: TGTGCCAGCAGTTTATGGTACAGTGGAGTAGCAGAGCAGTACTTC.